This TCR beta chain originates from a study of cytomegalovirus exposure and HLA in healthy donors. Vbeta (60) and Jbeta (13) primers were used in the PCR. Assay used: immunoSEQ multiplex PCR; TCRdb lists only in-frame clones, some missing. The sample data list about 74,000 clones. Trimming took off 0 bases at V and 4 bases at J, with 8 bases between the two ends. Looked up from germline, CDR1 is MNHEY and CDR2 is SVGAGI. The CDR3 totals 14 residues. In regard to this clone: Its target is unknown.

Study-wide points: Later work found that TCR association rates differed between HLA loci; DRB1 had the most and HLA-C the fewest. Among immune exposure information, only CMV serostatus was available. Being productive about 87% or about 30% of the time was typical of most TCR beta V segments in an earlier analysis.

All the people who gave samples were healthy bone marrow donors. The rearrangement uses TRBV6-5 and TRBJ2-3, with a weak D call TRBD1 (6 bases). This sequence originates from a female donor in good health and CMV-seropositive. Sequenced sample: PBMCs. This chain's CDR3 is CASSYSKGADTQYF. CDR3 nucleotide sequence: TGTGCCAGCAGTTACTCGAAGGGGGCAGATACGCAGTATTTT.